The T cell receptor beta chain under discussion was sequenced for a study of shared clonotypes between healthy human individuals. Study-wide results and limits: Among donors, the sharing of clonotypes was expected to be influenced by sequencing depth.

Profiling relied on immunoSEQ multiplex PCR, and the TCRdb table lists in-frame clones only, not all of them. Among about 500,000 clones listed, approximately 80% were seen once. Donors were Caucasian adults residing in Nashville, Tennessee, USA. When samples were unsorted, some 84 million PBMCs were used for genomic DNA. Of note for this clone: The antigen is undetermined.

Sequencing was done on a sample of PBMCs. This sequence originates from a woman between 40 and 50 years old in good health. Some clones in this sample may be carry-over from other donors' samples.

The CDR3 sequence is CASSPLVGLDEQYF. Here the CDR3 DNA reads TGTGCCAGCTCCCCCCTGGTAGGTTTGGACGAGCAGTACTTC. The chain uses TRBV18 and TRBJ2-7; no firm D call. CDR3 size: 14 residues. Between the trimmed V and J ends, which lost 6 bases and 5 bases, there was a span of 17 bases. CDR1 KGHSH and CDR2 LQKENI come from the germline V gene.